This TCR beta chain was observed in a study of T cell repertoires in cytomegalovirus infection. Turning to the study itself: Matching HLA type and CMV infection were both indicated by public TCR beta signatures.

V lost 10 bases to trimming and J lost 2 bases, with 17 bases between them. CDR3 length equals 14 residues. CDR1 is MNHNY and CDR2 is SVGAGI in the germline V gene (reference sequence). About this clonotype: Its target is not known.

TCRdb analysed the reads with MiXCR anew, one entry per CDR3 protein. The sample lists roughly 800,000 distinct CDR3 sequences; roughly 28% were seen once. The chain carries TRBV6-6 and TRBJ2-5, with TRBD1 as a possible D gene (5 bases). The source of this sequence is a human donor in good health (CMV status not recorded). Some clones in this sample may be carry-over from other donors' samples. The input for sequencing was cultured CD8+ T cells from PBMCs, taken from culture after CMV antigen stimulation. CDR3 in DNA: TGTGCCACCAGACCAGGGTCGCTTCAAGAGACCCAGTACTTC. Translating gives CATRPGSLQETQYF.